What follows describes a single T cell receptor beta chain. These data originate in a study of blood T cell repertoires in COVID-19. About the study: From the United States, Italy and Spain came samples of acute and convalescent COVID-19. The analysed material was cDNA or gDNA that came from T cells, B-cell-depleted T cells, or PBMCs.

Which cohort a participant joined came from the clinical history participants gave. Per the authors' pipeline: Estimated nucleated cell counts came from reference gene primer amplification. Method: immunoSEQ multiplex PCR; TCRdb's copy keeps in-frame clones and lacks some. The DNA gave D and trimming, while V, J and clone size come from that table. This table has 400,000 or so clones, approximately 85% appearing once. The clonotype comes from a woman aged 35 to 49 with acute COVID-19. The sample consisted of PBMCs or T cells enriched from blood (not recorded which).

CDR3 bases: TGCGCCAGCAGCTTGACAGGCGGGGAGAACACTGAAGCTTTCTTT. It translates to CASSLTGGENTEAFF. The V call is TRBV5-1, the J call TRBJ1-1; possibly TRBD1 for D (5 bases). Germline V gene sequence: CDR1 SGHRS, CDR2 YFSETQ. The V gene lost 1 base and the J gene lost 1 base, with 11 bases spanning the gap. The length of the CDR3 is 15 residues.